Listed below are T cell receptor beta chains from one sample, sequenced in a study of cytomegalovirus exposure and HLA in healthy donors. The protocol was immunoSEQ multiplex PCR, while the TCRdb copy is restricted to in-frame clones and leaves out a portion. Here the sample spans 200,000 to 250,000 clones, over 80% being singletons. The source material was PBMCs. The receptors derive from a boy aged 2 to 10 in good health and CMV-seronegative. CDR3s include the opening cysteine and the closing phenylalanine or tryptophan. A D gene is named only where the DNA matches it firmly. Clone size is shown for a subset of rows, as once, few, many or a class of expanded clone.

V gene	clone size	CDR3 length	J gene	D gene	CDR3 DNA	CDR3 protein
TRBV20-1	-	10	TRBJ2-5	-	TGCAGTGGAGGACAAGAGACCCAGTACTTC	CSGGQETQYF
TRBV9	-	14	TRBJ2-1	TRBD2	TGTGCCAGCTTTTGCCTAGCGGGAGTCGATGAGCAGTTCTTC	CASFCLAGVDEQFF
TRBV5-4	-	16	TRBJ2-3	-	TGTGCCAGCAGCTTGGGGCCTTCCAACCCCACAGATACGCAGTATTTT	CASSLGPSNPTDTQYF
TRBV19	-	14	TRBJ2-7	-	TGTGCCAGTAGTATGGGGCAGCTTACCTACGAGCAGTACTTC	CASSMGQLTYEQYF
TRBV21-1	-	16	TRBJ2-7	-	TGTGCCAGCAGCAAAGTAATCACCGGGACTCTCTACGAGCAGTACTTC	CASSKVITGTLYEQYF
TRBV4-2	-	20	TRBJ2-1	TRBD2	TGTGCCAGCAGCTATCGATGGACTAGCGGGAGCCCAAGCTCCTACAATGAGCAGTTCTTC	CASSYRWTSGSPSSYNEQFF
TRBV20-1	-	11	TRBJ1-2	-	TGCAGTGCTAGCCCGGCGGTAGGCTACACCTTC	CSASPAVGYTF
TRBV7-2	once	17	TRBJ2-3	-	TGTGCCAGCAGCTTAGGGTCAGCGGGCTACGTGTTGGATACGCAGTATTTT	CASSLGSAGYVLDTQYF
TRBV7-9	-	12	TRBJ2-7	-	TGTTCCAGCCAGGGCAGACCCTACGAGCAGTACTTC	CSSQGRPYEQYF
TRBV19	-	13	TRBJ1-6	-	TGTGCCAGTAGGACAGGATTCGATTCACCCCTCCACTTT	CASRTGFDSPLHF
TRBV25-1	-	14	TRBJ1-5	-	TGTGCCAGCAGAGCGACTAGCGGGGGCCCCGGGCAGCATTTT	CASRATSGGPGQHF
TRBV13	-	14	TRBJ2-3	-	TGTGCCAGCAGCTTAGTCGCGGCTGAGGATACGCAGTATTTT	CASSLVAAEDTQYF
TRBV30	-	11	TRBJ1-1	TRBD1	TGTGCCTGGAAGTTAGGGGGCCAAGCTTTCTTT	CAWKLGGQAFF
TRBV11-3	once	15	TRBJ2-2	-	TGTGCCAGCAGCGCAGCTACAGAGTACACCGGGGAGCTGTTTTTT	CASSAATEYTGELFF
TRBV19	-	12	TRBJ2-1	TRBD1	TGTGCCAGTAGTATAGGTGGACAGGGCCCGTTCTTC	CASSIGGQGPFF
TRBV6-5	-	15	TRBJ1-4	TRBD1	TGTGCCAGCAGTACCGCCGGGACAGGGCGAGAAAAACTGTTTTTT	CASSTAGTGREKLFF
TRBV2	-	16	TRBJ2-1	TRBD2	TGTGCCAGCAGTGAAGGGCGGGAGGGCCCCTACAATGAGCAGTTCTTC	CASSEGREGPYNEQFF
TRBV4-1	few	14	TRBJ1-5	TRBD1	TGCGCCAGCAGCCAAACGACAGGGGATCAGCCCCAGCATTTT	CASSQTTGDQPQHF
TRBV25-1	-	14	TRBJ2-5	-	TGTGCCAGCAGTGGGGGGGGCAGCCAAGAGACCCAGTACTTC	CASSGGGSQETQYF
TRBV6-5	once	13	TRBJ2-1	-	TGTGCCACCGCAACGGTGGGAGCGACCGAGCAGTTCTTC	CATATVGATEQFF
TRBV29-1	once	16	TRBJ2-7	TRBD1	TGCAGCGTTGGCCGACCGGACAGGAAAAGATTCTACGAGCAGTACTTC	CSVGRPDRKRFYEQYF
TRBV7-6	-	16	TRBJ2-1	TRBD2	TGTGCCAGCACTAAGAGGCAACTAGCGGGAAACAATGAGCAGTTCTTC	CASTKRQLAGNNEQFF
TRBV5-6	-	15	TRBJ1-2	TRBD1	TGTGCCAGCAGCTTGGCGCGGACAGGCCCCTATGGCTACACCTTC	CASSLARTGPYGYTF
TRBV30	once	13	TRBJ1-3	TRBD1	TGTGCCGCCAGGACAGGCTCTGGAAACACCATATATTTT	CAARTGSGNTIYF
TRBV7-9	-	13	TRBJ1-4	-	TGTGCCAGCAGCTTAGGCCAGGATGAAAAACTGTTTTTT	CASSLGQDEKLFF
TRBV5-1	-	14	TRBJ2-5	TRBD2	TGCGCCAGCAGCTTATGGACTAGTCAAGAGACCCAGTACTTC	CASSLWTSQETQYF
TRBV2	-	18	TRBJ2-5	TRBD2	TGTGCCAGCAGTGAAAGGAGGACTAGCGGGGGTCTACAAGAGACCCAGTACTTC	CASSERRTSGGLQETQYF
TRBV6-5	-	13	TRBJ2-7	-	TGTGCCAGCCTATCGACTAGTGACTACGAGCAGTACTTC	CASLSTSDYEQYF